The 23 T cell receptor beta chains below come from one sample, sequenced in a study of T cells after yellow fever vaccination. TCRdb passed the 5' RACE reads through MiXCR, listing each CDR3 protein once. The sample shows 300,000 or so distinct CDR3 sequences, under 15% of them seen only once. The specimen comprised CD4+ T cells sorted from PBMCs, sampled 45 days after the yellow fever booster vaccination. These receptors were obtained from a man aged 25 to 40 who received the YFV17D yellow fever vaccine.

This clonotype occurred many times. J is TRBJ2-1 and V is TRBV20-1; 11 nucleotides align to TRBD2. Germline lookup yields CDR1 DFQATT and CDR2 SNEGSKA (reference sequence). The CDR3 contains 16 residues. The V gene end was trimmed by 1 base and the J gene end by 8 bases; junction bases not matched to a gene: 10. The CDR3 DNA reads TGCAGTGCTAGAGTCTTAGCGGGAGGGCCTGCTCATGAGCAGTTCTTC. It is translated as CSARVLAGGPAHEQFF.

This clonotype was seen once. The chain couples TRBV9 to TRBJ2-1; D gene unclear. The CDR3 covers 13 residues. The germline CDR1 and CDR2 sequences are SGDLS and YYNGEE. The V end lost 6 bases, the J end lost 4 bases, and 11 bases lay between the germline ends. The CDR3 coding sequence is TGTGCCAGCAACCGAGAACCATACAATGAGCAGTTCTTC. This translates into CASNREPYNEQFF. Complete variable domain (other parts from reference TRBV9 and TRBJ2-1): DSGVTQTPKHLITATGQRVTLRCSPRSGDLSVYWYQQSLDQGLQFLIQYYNGEERAKGNILERFSAQQFPDLHSELNLSSLELGDSALYFCASNREPYNEQFFGPGTRLTVL.

V usage is TRBV6-2 or TRBV6-3 and J usage is TRBJ1-5; 10 nucleotides line up with TRBD1. Per the germline V gene, CDR1 is MNHEY and CDR2 is SVGEGT. The CDR3 is 17 amino acids. Germline trimming cut 4 bases from V and 5 bases from J; bases unmatched to any gene: 11. The CDR3 is CASSFSGQGSEYQPQHF. In DNA form, the CDR3 reads TGTGCCAGCAGTTTTTCGGGACAGGGGTCTGAGTATCAGCCCCAGCATTTT.

This rearrangement joins TRBV29-1 to TRBJ1-2; tentative D call: TRBD1 (5 bases). Germline V gene lookup returns CDR1 SQVTM and CDR2 ANQGSEA. V dropped 7 bases and J dropped 0 bases, with 9 bases sitting between them. CDR3 size: 12 residues. CDR3 sequence: CSAQGANYGYTF. The CDR3, as DNA: TGCAGCGCCCAGGGCGCTAACTATGGCTACACCTTC.

The V gene is TRBV5-1, the J gene TRBJ2-3; D uncertain. Germline CDR1 reads SGHRS; CDR2 reads YFSETQ. Trimming removed 6 bases from V and 3 bases from J, with 14 bases in between. The CDR3 contains 14 residues. CDR3 amino acids: CASIIGPETDTQYF. CDR3 sequence (DNA): TGCGCCAGCATAATAGGGCCTGAGACAGATACGCAGTATTTT.

This clonotype showed up just a few times. The CDR3 DNA is TGTGCCAGCTGGTCCGGGACTAGCGGGAGTGTCAGCACGTATTTT. Amino acid sequence: CASWSGTSGSVSTYF. The V call is TRBV28, the J call TRBJ2-3, with TRBD2 identical over 14 bases. V trimming: 8 bases; J trimming: 14 bases; junction bases outside the gene matches: 15. Germline CDR1 reads MDHEN; CDR2 reads SYDVKM. This CDR3 has 15 residues.

The chain recombines TRBV6-1 with TRBJ1-1; D is possibly TRBD1 (5 bases). Germline lookup yields CDR1 MNHNS and CDR2 SASEGT. V gave up 7 bases and J gave up 0 bases, with 12 bases separating them. This CDR3 spans 14 amino acids. The CDR3: CASTAGFMNTEAFF. CDR3 coding DNA: TGTGCCAGCACGGCAGGGTTTATGAACACTGAAGCTTTCTTT.

The genes are TRBV5-5 and TRBJ2-3; 7 bases are a match to TRBD2. CDR1 SGHKS and CDR2 YYEKEE come from the germline V gene (reference sequence). V was clipped by 5 bases and J by 4 bases; unmatched bases: 10. CDR3 length equals 15 residues. This chain's CDR3 is CASSRGDALADTQYF. CDR3 in DNA: TGTGCCAGCAGTCGGGGGGATGCTTTGGCAGATACGCAGTATTTT.

This clonotype was seen a handful of times. The chain combines TRBV30 with TRBJ2-1, with TRBD2 matching 12 bases. Trimming took 5 bases from V and 7 from J; bases not matched to a gene: 9. This CDR3 contains 15 residues. The germline V gene encodes CDR1 GTSNPN and CDR2 SVGIG (reference sequence). The CDR3 protein is CAWGIGLAGPNEQFF. DNA for the CDR3: TGTGCCTGGGGGATTGGACTAGCGGGACCGAATGAGCAGTTCTTC.

This clonotype has ten or more counts. The V and J genes are TRBV11-3 and TRBJ2-1, with 7 bases identical to TRBD2. Germline lookup yields CDR1 SGHNT and CDR2 YENEEA. After removal of 5 bases from V and 6 bases from J, the junction contained 10 bases not matched to a gene. There are 15 residues in the CDR3. CDR3 protein: CASSLLALPGNEQFF. CDR3 in DNA: TGTGCCAGCAGCCTACTAGCGCTCCCGGGCAATGAGCAGTTCTTC.

This clonotype was counted a few times. V usage is TRBV20-1 and J usage is TRBJ2-3; D is tentatively TRBD1 or TRBD2 (5 bases each). Germline assignment: CDR1 DFQATT and CDR2 SNEGSKA (reference sequence). The CDR3 is made up of 14 amino acids. Trimming stripped 0 bases from V and 6 bases from J, with 13 bases between. CDR3 residues: CSARDSSGRDTQYF. CDR3 coding DNA: TGCAGTGCTAGAGATTCCTCGGGGCGGGATACGCAGTATTTT.

The V and J genes are TRBV29-1 and TRBJ2-3; 13 bases are a match to TRBD2. This CDR3 is built from 17 residues. Trimming at V came to 7 bases and at J to 1 base, leaving 11 bases not matched to a gene. Germline V gene lookup returns CDR1 SQVTM and CDR2 ANQGSEA. The CDR3 loop reads CSAITSGRADRTDTQYF. The DNA for the CDR3 is TGCAGCGCGATTACTAGCGGGAGGGCCGACCGCACAGATACGCAGTATTTT.

This rearrangement joins TRBV30 to TRBJ2-2, with D possibly matching TRBD1 (6 bases). With 1 base removed from V and 7 bases from J, the gap between germline ends came to 16 bases. This CDR3 contains 15 residues. The germline V gene has CDR1 GTSNPN and CDR2 SVGIG (reference sequence). CDR3 in DNA: TGTGCCTGGAGTGCTTCGGGACATCAGGGCGGGGAGCTGTTTTTT. This codes for CAWSASGHQGGELFF.

The CDR3 DNA reads TGCGCCAGCAGCTTGGACGACTTCACAGATACGCAGTATTTT. Protein sequence: CASSLDDFTDTQYF. The chain carries TRBV5-1 and TRBJ2-3; no reliable D call. CDR3 length: 14 amino acids. In germline, CDR1 is SGHRS, CDR2 YFSETQ. V lost 0 bases to trimming and J lost 2 bases, with 7 bases between them.

This clonotype came up a few times. The rearrangement uses TRBV4-3 and TRBJ2-1; TRBD1 is a possible D gene (6 bases). Germline V gene data show CDR1 as LGHNA and CDR2 as YSLEER. CDR3 length: 19 amino acids. Deletions cut 1 base from V and 0 bases from J, with 19 bases between. The CDR3 nucleotides read TGCGCCAGCAGCCAAGTAGGGTCGACAGGTCACCCCTCCTACAATGAGCAGTTCTTC. This codes for CASSQVGSTGHPSYNEQFF.

The V and J genes are TRBV20-1 and TRBJ2-1, with 9 bases that match TRBD1. There are 16 residues in the CDR3. With 2 bases clipped from V and 6 bases from J, the junction kept 11 bases outside the gene matches. Germline V gene sequence: CDR1 DFQATT, CDR2 SNEGSKA (reference sequence). The CDR3 region is CSARIPGTGTSNEQFF. In DNA form, the CDR3 reads TGCAGTGCTAGAATACCCGGGACAGGGACGAGCAATGAGCAGTTCTTC.

The rearrangement joins TRBV10-3 to TRBJ2-4, with D tentatively TRBD1 (6 bases). V lost 6 bases, J lost 3 bases, and 15 bases lay in between. The CDR3 is made up of 15 amino acids. Germline V lookup: CDR1 ENHRY, CDR2 SYGVKD. The CDR3 spells CAISRSGEGKNIQYF. In DNA, the CDR3 is TGTGCCATCAGCCGATCAGGGGAAGGCAAAAACATTCAGTACTTC.

This clonotype was detected many times. The chain couples TRBV5-1 to TRBJ2-5; D might be TRBD2 (6 bases). The CDR3 consists of 14 residues. V was shortened by 0 bases and J by 4 bases, with 10 bases between the two germline ends. Germline CDR1 reads SGHRS; CDR2 reads YFSETQ. The CDR3 DNA reads TGCGCCAGCAGCTTGGGGCTAGCGAGAGAGACCCAGTACTTC. Its translation: CASSLGLARETQYF.

This clonotype appeared a few times. The V gene is TRBV5-5, the J gene TRBJ2-7, with TRBD1 as a possible D gene (7 bases). The CDR3 is made up of 15 amino acids. The V and J ends lost 3 bases and 4 bases respectively, with 17 bases between them. CDR1 is SGHKS and CDR2 is YYEKEE in the germline V gene (reference sequence). The CDR3 sequence is CASSYGGDRKYEQYF. The CDR3 region has the DNA TGTGCCAGCAGCTACGGAGGGGACAGAAAATACGAGCAGTACTTC.

In this sample, this clonotype turned up once. V is TRBV25-1 and J is TRBJ1-4, with D possibly matching TRBD1 (6 bases). Between the trimmed V and J ends, which lost 1 base and 5 bases, there was a span of 11 bases. Germline CDR1 reads MGHDK; CDR2 reads SYGVNS. The CDR3 loop spans 15 amino acids. CDR3 coding DNA: TGTGCCAGCAGTGAATGGGGGGCCCCGAATGAAAAACTGTTTTTT. This translates into CASSEWGAPNEKLFF.

This chain connects TRBV6-1 to TRBJ1-1; D ambiguous. Germline CDR1 MNHNS, CDR2 SASEGT. CDR3 length: 14 amino acids. V was cut by 2 bases and J by 0 bases, with 7 bases left in between. For the CDR3, the DNA is TGTGCCAGCAGTGAAATTGAAATGAACACTGAAGCTTTCTTT. It translates to CASSEIEMNTEAFF.

Ten or more counts support this clonotype. The chain links TRBV29-1 to TRBJ2-3; 9 nucleotides agree with TRBD2. V was clipped by 6 bases and J by 3 bases; unmatched bases: 7. The CDR3 is made up of 14 amino acids. Germline V gene lookup returns CDR1 SQVTM and CDR2 ANQGSEA. This CDR3 is CSVTSGRLTDTQYF. The CDR3 nucleotides are TGCAGCGTGACGAGCGGGAGGCTAACAGATACGCAGTATTTT.

This clonotype has just a few counts. This chain joins TRBV6-2 or TRBV6-3 and TRBJ1-2; no firm D call. Trimming shortened V by 5 bases and J by 2 bases, and 15 bases separated the two germline ends. Germline CDR1 MNHEY, CDR2 SVGEGT. The CDR3 extends over 15 amino acids. Here the CDR3 DNA reads TGTGCCAGCAGTACCGACTGGGTCAAGAACTATGGCTACACCTTC. This codes for CASSTDWVKNYGYTF.